This entry lists 22 T cell receptor beta chains sequenced from one sample in a study of Ad26.COV2.S vaccination and SARS-CoV-2 variants. Treatment specified: 19 received Ad26.COV2.S at low or high dose, single or two shots; 5 received placebo; per-sample allocation not given. Following the first vaccine or placebo injection, samples were taken on day 63. Assay used: immunoSEQ multiplex PCR; TCRdb lists only in-frame clones, some missing. The sample contains a few hundred thousand clones, around four fifths of which appear only once. The source material was peripheral blood, sampled in a trial of Ad26.COV2.S vaccine versus placebo. The receptors were gathered from a person aged 18 to 65 who received the Ad26.COV2.S COVID-19 vaccine or a placebo.

This chain joins TRBV5-5 and TRBJ1-5; D might be TRBD1 (5 bases). Germline V gene sequence: CDR1 SGHKS, CDR2 YYEKEE (reference sequence). This CDR3 is built from 15 residues. V was cut by 5 bases and J by 2 bases, with 14 bases left in between. Here the CDR3 reads CASSFDSFGNQPQHF. DNA for the CDR3: TGTGCCAGCAGTTTCGACAGCTTCGGCAATCAGCCCCAGCATTTT. The full variable domain, its missing parts supplied by reference TRBV5-5 and TRBJ1-5, is DAGVTQSPTHLIKTRGQQVTLRCSPISGHKSVSWYQQVLGQGPQFIFQYYEKEERGRGNFPDRFSARQFPNYSSELNVNALLLGDSALYLCASSFDSFGNQPQHFGDGTRLSIL.

The chain is built from TRBV7-2 and TRBJ2-1; 7 nucleotides line up with TRBD2. Germline trimming cut 3 bases from V and 4 bases from J; bases unmatched to any gene: 3. The germline gives CDR1 SGHTA, CDR2 FQGNSA. This CDR3 is built from 14 residues. The CDR3 nucleotides read TGTGCCAGCAGCTTCAAGCGGGGTTACAATGAGCAGTTCTTC. Translating it yields CASSFKRGYNEQFF.

In this sample, this clone turned up once. The chain links TRBV25-1 to TRBJ2-2; a possible D gene is TRBD2 (6 bases). The V end was cut by 4 bases, the J end by 0 bases, with 18 bases between. CDR3 length: 18 residues. The germline V gene has CDR1 MGHDK and CDR2 SYGVNS. In nucleotides, the CDR3 is TGTGCCAGCAGTGTCGGGACTTACGAGCCCGCGAACACCGGGGAGCTGTTTTTT. It specifies CASSVGTYEPANTGELFF.

The rearrangement joins TRBV27 to TRBJ1-5; D possibly corresponds to TRBD1 (5 bases). CDR1 MNHEY and CDR2 SMNVEV come from the germline V gene (reference sequence). V lost 5 bases to trimming and J lost 5 bases, with 13 bases between them. The CDR3 is 14 residues long. CDR3 amino acids: CASSPRDAYQPQHF. CDR3 in DNA: TGTGCCAGCAGTCCACGGGACGCCTATCAGCCCCAGCATTTT.

The V and J genes are TRBV4-1 and TRBJ1-5, with D hard to call. The CDR3 extends over 18 amino acids. In germline, CDR1 is MGHRA, CDR2 YSYEKL. V gave up 0 bases and J gave up 7 bases, with 22 bases separating them. CDR3 in amino acids: CASSQDLRGRPFSQPQHF. The CDR3 DNA reads TGCGCCAGCAGCCAAGACCTTCGAGGGAGGCCCTTTTCCCAGCCCCAGCATTTT.

The J gene is TRBJ2-3, the V gene TRBV4-2; TRBD2 matches at 12 bases. V lost 3 bases to trimming and J lost 4 bases; unmatched junction nucleotides: 5. CDR1 is LGHNA, CDR2 YNFKEQ, per germline. The CDR3 runs to 16 residues. The CDR3: CASSQELAGGADTQYF. The CDR3 DNA follows: TGTGCCAGCAGCCAGGAACTAGCGGGAGGTGCAGATACGCAGTATTTT.

This chain links TRBV6-5 with TRBJ2-7, with D tentatively TRBD2 (5 bases). The CDR3 spans 14 residues. Between the trimmed V and J ends, which lost 11 bases and 2 bases, there was a span of 19 bases. Germline V gene lookup returns CDR1 MNHEY and CDR2 SVGAGI. DNA for the CDR3: TGTGCCGGGCGGAGGCAAGAAAAAGCCTACGAGCAGTACTTC. It codes for CAGRRQEKAYEQYF.

The chain employs TRBV4-3 and TRBJ2-1, with D unresolved. CDR1 is LGHNA, CDR2 YSLEER, per germline. The CDR3 loop spans 16 amino acids. V gave up 5 bases and J gave up 0 bases, with 14 bases separating them. DNA for the CDR3: TGCGCCAGCAGCATCCTGGACGGCAGCTCCTACAATGAGCAGTTCTTC. It codes for CASSILDGSSYNEQFF.

The V call is TRBV18, the J call TRBJ2-7; no firm D call. The CDR3 is made up of 12 amino acids. Per germline, CDR1 KGHSH and CDR2 LQKENI. V dropped 3 bases and J dropped 3 bases, with 6 bases sitting between them. DNA for the CDR3: TGTGCCAGCTCACCGGACGACTACGAGCAGTACTTC. Amino acid sequence: CASSPDDYEQYF.

V and J are TRBV29-1 and TRBJ2-3; 8 bases fit TRBD2. V was clipped by 0 bases and J by 4 bases; unmatched bases: 6. The length of the CDR3 is 15 residues. Germline V gene sequence: CDR1 SQVTM, CDR2 ANQGSEA. The CDR3 nucleotides read TGCAGCGTTGAAGATCTACGGGGGGGCCCAGATACGCAGTATTTT. It specifies CSVEDLRGGPDTQYF.

The CDR3 DNA follows: TGTGCCACCCCAGGGGAGGGTGGCTACACCTTC. Protein: CATPGEGGYTF. The rearrangement links TRBV6-5 to TRBJ1-2; possible D gene TRBD1, 6 bases. V lost 10 bases and J 7 bases, leaving 13 bases between the germline ends. The CDR3 is 11 residues long. In germline, CDR1 is MNHEY, CDR2 SVGAGI.

This rearrangement joins TRBV10-3 to TRBJ1-2; TRBD1 is a possible D gene (5 bases). This CDR3 is built from 14 residues. V was pared by 5 bases and J by 5 bases, with 15 bases between. Germline CDR1 reads ENHRY; CDR2 reads SYGVKD. The CDR3 sequence: CAISPGPEGYGYTF. The CDR3 nucleotides are TGTGCCATCAGTCCGGGGCCGGAGGGGTATGGCTACACCTTC.

V usage is TRBV9 and J usage is TRBJ2-1; D possibly corresponds to TRBD2 (5 bases). Germline V gives CDR1 SGDLS, CDR2 YYNGEE. The CDR3 covers 12 residues. The V end lost 3 bases, the J end lost 8 bases, and 9 bases lay between the germline ends. Here the CDR3 DNA reads TGTGCCAGCAGCGCTCTAGCAGATGAGCAGTTCTTC. It codes for CASSALADEQFF.

The chain links TRBV6-5 to TRBJ1-2, with a tentative D call TRBD1 (6 bases). The V gene lost 8 bases and the J gene lost 8 bases, with 15 bases spanning the gap. CDR3 length: 12 residues. Germline-derived CDR1 and CDR2 are MNHEY and SVGAGI. The CDR3 nucleotides are TGTGCCAGCCGTAGGACAGTCGCGGGCTACACCTTC. Protein sequence: CASRRTVAGYTF.

The CDR3 sequence is CASSFERGQDTGELFF. The CDR3 DNA follows: TGCGCCAGCAGCTTCGAGAGGGGGCAAGACACCGGGGAGCTGTTTTTT. The chain recombines TRBV5-1 with TRBJ2-2; TRBD1 aligns across 7 bases. Germline assignment: CDR1 SGHRS and CDR2 YFSETQ. V was clipped by 2 bases and J by 3 bases; unmatched bases: 7. The CDR3 contains 16 residues. Full variable domain (missing parts from reference TRBV5-1 and TRBJ2-2): KAGVTQTPRYLIKTRGQQVTLSCSPISGHRSVSWYQQTPGQGLQFLFEYFSETQRNKGNFPGRFSGRQFSNSRSEMNVSTLELGDSALYLCASSFERGQDTGELFFGEGSRLTVL.

The J gene is TRBJ1-1, the V gene TRBV11-2, with D hard to call. Germline V CDR1 and CDR2: SGHAT, FQNNGV. The CDR3 runs to 12 residues. V lost 0 bases and J lost 8, with 7 bases in between. The CDR3 loop reads CASSLDGGEAFF. In DNA form, the CDR3 reads TGTGCCAGCAGCTTAGATGGCGGAGAAGCTTTCTTT.

J is TRBJ2-2 and V is TRBV11-3; D remains unclear. The CDR3 loop spans 14 amino acids. The germline V and J ends were trimmed by 2 bases and 4 bases, with 8 bases remaining between them. Per the germline V gene, CDR1 is SGHNT and CDR2 is YENEEA. CDR3 nucleotide sequence: TGTGCCAGCAGCTTACAGGTTACCACCGGGGAGCTGTTTTTT. It is translated as CASSLQVTTGELFF.

The chain employs TRBV6-5 and TRBJ2-7; either TRBD1 or TRBD2 may supply D (5 bases each). Trimming stripped 6 bases from V and 0 bases from J, with 9 bases between. Germline V gene sequence: CDR1 MNHEY, CDR2 SVGAGI. CDR3 length: 13 amino acids. In DNA, the CDR3 is TGTGCCAGCAGCAGGGAGCCCTCCTACGAGCAGTACTTC. As protein: CASSREPSYEQYF.

The chain combines TRBV7-9 with TRBJ1-2, with D perhaps matching TRBD1 (6 bases). The V end was cut by 5 bases, the J end by 8 bases, with 18 bases between. CDR3 size: 14 residues. Germline V lookup: CDR1 SEHNR, CDR2 FQNEAQ (reference sequence). CDR3 region: CASSVVGGKYGYTF. The DNA of the CDR3 is TGTGCCAGCAGCGTAGTGGGGGGCAAATACGGCTACACCTTC.

This clone was seen only once. This chain uses TRBV12-3 or TRBV12-4 with TRBJ1-2; D remains unclear. The CDR3 consists of 11 residues. V was shortened by 4 bases and J by 8 bases, with 8 bases between the two germline ends. The CDR3 is CASSSQGGYTF. For the CDR3, the DNA is TGTGCCAGCAGTTCACAAGGAGGCTACACCTTC.

The rearrangement joins TRBV3-1 (or the pseudogene TRBV3-2) to TRBJ2-7; tentative D call: TRBD1 (6 bases). The CDR3 has 15 residues. Trimming stripped 1 base from V and 0 bases from J, with 10 bases between. Germline loops: CDR1 LGHDT, CDR2 YNNKEL (reference sequence). The CDR3 DNA reads as TGTGCCAGCAGCCAAGCAGGGGCTACCTCCTACGAGCAGTACTTC. The encoded protein is CASSQAGATSYEQYF.

The chain combines TRBV28 with TRBJ2-1; D is undetermined. CDR3 length: 11 residues. V gave up 1 base and J gave up 9 bases, with 4 bases separating them. Per germline, CDR1 MDHEN and CDR2 SYDVKM. This CDR3 reads CASSLLGEQFF. CDR3 sequence (DNA): TGTGCCAGCAGTTTATTAGGTGAGCAGTTCTTC.